This TCR beta chain was profiled in a study of OX40 agonist ivuxolimab in advanced cancers. Study outcomes and limitations: Clonal expansion was among the lowest in partial responders at 0.1-3.0 mg/kg, especially CD8+.

Worth noting for this clone: The antigen remains unidentified.

Germline V gene sequence: CDR1 LNHNV, CDR2 YYDKDF (reference sequence). V lost 6 bases, J lost 2 bases, and 23 bases lay in between. This CDR3 comprises 17 residues. Repertoires were generated with immunoSEQ multiplex PCR, while TCRdb's copy carries only in-frame clones and drops some. The data hold approximately 82,000 clones, with 80% to 95% observed a single time. The source was CD4+ or CD8+ T cells sorted from blood, collected in a trial of the OX40 agonist ivuxolimab. This receptor was taken from an adult with an advanced solid tumor such as melanoma, head and neck, liver or kidney cancer. The V gene is TRBV15, the J gene TRBJ2-7; TRBD2 might be the D (6 bases). The CDR3 sequence is CATSPMRGVPGTYEQYF. CDR3 DNA sequence: TGTGCCACCAGTCCAATGCGGGGAGTCCCTGGCACCTACGAGCAGTACTTC. The full variable domain, with the rest looked up from reference TRBV15 and TRBJ2-7, is DAMVIQNPRYQVTQFGKPVTLSCSQTLNHNVMYWYQQKSSQAPKLLFHYYDKDFNNEADTPDNFQSRRPNTSFCFLDIRSPGLGDTAMYLCATSPMRGVPGTYEQYFGPGTRLTVT.